The present T cell receptor (beta chain) was sequenced within a study of shared T cell receptors in the human thymus. This CDR3 contains 16 residues. Trimming took 0 bases from V and 6 from J; bases not matched to a gene: 9. Germline V gene sequence: CDR1 MGHRA, CDR2 YSYEKL. The repertoire was sequenced with immunoSEQ multiplex PCR; TCRdb's copy has only in-frame clones and lacks some. The table has 600,000 or so clones, 87% seen once. These same data were also listed under a study on human thymus T cells.

This TCR was recovered from a boy under two years old with a congenital heart defect. The chain employs TRBV4-1 and TRBJ2-7; 9 nucleotides align to TRBD2. The sequenced sample was thymocytes. CDR3 sequence: CASSQESGLAHPEQYF. CDR3 DNA: TGCGCCAGCAGCCAAGAAAGTGGACTAGCGCACCCCGAGCAGTACTTC.